This TCR beta chain was sequenced in a study of T cell responses to AZD1222 COVID-19 vaccine. Overall study findings and caveats: Baseline seropositivity occurred in only a handful of AZD1222 recipients. Repertoire samples came only from after the peak T cell response. Unmutated variant regions reportedly attract nearly half of all spike-specific TCRs.

Germline V gives CDR1 MNHEY, CDR2 SMNVEV (reference sequence). The CDR3 covers 13 residues. V was clipped by 5 bases and J by 6 bases, with 14 bases between them. Analysis merged second doses at about 4 or about 12 weeks. About this clone itself: What it binds is not known.

Assay: immunoSEQ multiplex PCR; the TCRdb copy retains only in-frame clones and omits some. The sample has fewer than 130,000 clones; roughly 90% are singletons. The origin of this receptor is an adult who received the AZD1222 COVID-19 vaccine. V usage is TRBV27 and J usage is TRBJ2-7; no clear D gene. This material consisted of peripheral blood, taken 28 days after the second AZD1222 dose. CDR3: CASSPSEVSEQYF. DNA of the CDR3: TGTGCCAGCAGTCCGAGCGAGGTCTCCGAGCAGTACTTC.